This T cell receptor (beta chain) was recorded in a study of T-cell memory formation after mild COVID-19. Study overall: TCR clusters were largely donor specific. Study findings and constraints: Second-wave clones reaching peak frequency on day 37 lacked confirmed SARS-CoV-2 specificity.

The CDR3 length is 14 residues. J was trimmed by 1 base and V by 5 bases; bases with no gene match: 3. Germline loops: CDR1 SGHRS, CDR2 YFSETQ. TCR alpha and TCR beta cDNA libraries with sample barcodes and UMIs came from 5'RACE using constant-segment primers. TCRdb reprocessed the 5' RACE reads with MiXCR, giving one entry per CDR3 protein. The repertoire holds hundreds of thousands of distinct CDR3 sequences, with more than 15% as singletons. This clonotype was detected only a few times. Its specificity is not known. Sequencing was carried out using PBMCs or a T cell subset sorted from them (not recorded which). The rearrangement links TRBV5-1 to TRBJ2-3; TRBD2 aligns across 8 bases. This receptor was identified in a man younger than 35 who had mild COVID-19 (a few samples of this study predate the infection). Cell type and time point are not known. Here the CDR3 reads CASRLTSGTDTQYF. CDR3 DNA: TGCGCCAGCAGGTTGACTAGCGGCACAGATACGCAGTATTTT.